Listed below are T cell receptor beta chains from one sample, sequenced in a study of shared clonotypes between healthy human individuals. Profiled with immunoSEQ multiplex PCR; TCRdb holds only in-frame clones, not every one. The table records approximately 810,000 clones, more than 85% of them present only once. Input material: naive CD8+ T cells sorted from blood. The receptor source for this set is a man younger than 45 in good health. Both conserved end residues are part of each CDR3. Fields, in order: D gene, V gene, J gene, CDR3 protein. A D gene is named only where the DNA matches it firmly.

>-|TRBV27|TRBJ1-1
CASSLLQGNTEAFF
>TRBD2|TRBV7-9|TRBJ2-7
CASSLSRTSGSSYEQYF
>TRBD2|TRBV7-2|TRBJ2-3
CASIALAGGSIDTQYF
>-|TRBV7-9|TRBJ1-1
CASSSHTEAFF
>TRBD1|TRBV10-3|TRBJ1-5
CAISGTGDNQPQHF
>-|TRBV29-1|TRBJ1-2
CSVESRAGYTF
>-|TRBV15|TRBJ2-7
CATSEEYEQYF
>-|TRBV30|TRBJ2-7
CAWSLYFGSYEQYF
>-|TRBV7-8|TRBJ2-7
CASSLGSGYEQYF
>-|TRBV7-9|TRBJ2-7
CATSRPGAIHEQYF
>-|TRBV7-8|TRBJ1-3
CASSLALGVGSSGNTIYF
>TRBD2|TRBV27|TRBJ2-3
CASSSRTSGLPTQYF
>-|TRBV6-5|TRBJ1-2
CASSYGGEGYTF
>TRBD2|TRBV4-1|TRBJ2-7
CASSHLGLAYEQYF
>-|TRBV27|TRBJ2-5
CASSLLADQQETQYF
>TRBD1|TRBV7-9|TRBJ1-3
CASSLGGQGLGNTIYF
>-|TRBV6-5|TRBJ2-7
CASSYRGLGYEQYF
>-|TRBV6-5|TRBJ2-3
CASSPKNTDTQYF
>TRBD1|TRBV5-1|TRBJ2-7
CASSLGQGAYEQYF
>-|TRBV13|TRBJ2-7
CASSSRDLSYEQYF
>-|TRBV29-1|TRBJ2-1
CSVESPTYNEQFF
>TRBD1|TRBV6-5|TRBJ1-4
CASSFGQGYNEKLFF
>TRBD2|TRBV7-2|TRBJ2-1
CASSYGLAVSYNEQFF